Listed below are T cell receptor beta chains from one sample, sequenced in a study of cytomegalovirus exposure and HLA in healthy donors. Assay: immunoSEQ multiplex PCR; the TCRdb copy retains only in-frame clones and omits some. The sample yields 80,000 to 100,000 clones, around 72% seen once. The sample consisted of PBMCs. The receptor set was obtained from a man aged 40-50 years in good health and CMV-seronegative. The CDR3 runs from the conserved cysteine through the conserved F or W. Each record gives: clone size, CDR3 length, J gene, V gene, D gene, CDR3 DNA, CDR3 protein. D genes are given only for firm matches. Size tells how often a clone was seen (once, few, many) or the class of an expanded clone, and some rows leave it out.

abundance: NA
len: 14
j_gene: TRBJ2-7
v_gene: TRBV6-6
d_gene: NA
CDR3nt: TGTGCCAGCAGTTACTCGCAGGGCTCCTACGAGCAGTACTTC
CDR3aa: CASSYSQGSYEQYF

abundance: NA
len: 15
j_gene: TRBJ1-4
v_gene: TRBV6-1
d_gene: TRBD1
CDR3nt: TGTGCCAGCAGTGAACAACAGGGGGCGCATGAAAAACTGTTTTTT
CDR3aa: CASSEQQGAHEKLFF

abundance: NA
len: 18
j_gene: TRBJ2-5
v_gene: TRBV5-1
d_gene: TRBD2
CDR3nt: TGCGCCAGCAGCTTGGGGCTAGCGGGGGCCCCGTACCAAGAGACCCAGTACTTC
CDR3aa: CASSLGLAGAPYQETQYF

abundance: NA
len: 14
j_gene: TRBJ1-6
v_gene: TRBV10-3
d_gene: TRBD1
CDR3nt: TGTGCCATCAGACAGGGGGGCGAAAGTTCACCCCTCCACTTT
CDR3aa: CAIRQGGESSPLHF

abundance: NA
len: 17
j_gene: TRBJ2-5
v_gene: TRBV7-9
d_gene: TRBD2
CDR3nt: TGTGCCAGCAGCTTCCGATTTGTGGAGGGAGGGCAAGAGACCCAGTACTTC
CDR3aa: CASSFRFVEGGQETQYF

abundance: NA
len: 15
j_gene: TRBJ1-5
v_gene: TRBV28
d_gene: NA
CDR3nt: TGTGCCAGCAGTATTTACCAGGGAAGGAATCAGCCCCAGCATTTT
CDR3aa: CASSIYQGRNQPQHF

abundance: NA
len: 15
j_gene: TRBJ1-5
v_gene: TRBV27
d_gene: TRBD1
CDR3nt: TGTGCCAGCAAGATGCGACAGGGGCGAAATCAGCCCCAGCATTTT
CDR3aa: CASKMRQGRNQPQHF

abundance: NA
len: 14
j_gene: TRBJ1-3
v_gene: TRBV19
d_gene: NA
CDR3nt: TGTGCCAGTAGTATACCCAGGGCTGGAAACACCATATATTTT
CDR3aa: CASSIPRAGNTIYF

abundance: NA
len: 16
j_gene: TRBJ2-1
v_gene: TRBV5-1
d_gene: TRBD2
CDR3nt: TGCGCCAGCAGCTTTGGACTAGCGGGTTCCTACAATGAGCAGTTCTTC
CDR3aa: CASSFGLAGSYNEQFF

abundance: NA
len: 14
j_gene: TRBJ2-1
v_gene: TRBV6-5
d_gene: NA
CDR3nt: TGTGCCAGCAGTTACTCGATTCGCAGACAAGAGCAGTTCTTC
CDR3aa: CASSYSIRRQEQFF

abundance: NA
len: 14
j_gene: TRBJ2-7
v_gene: TRBV7-9
d_gene: NA
CDR3nt: TGTGCCAGCAGCTTAGCCGCGGTCAGCTACGAGCAGTACTTC
CDR3aa: CASSLAAVSYEQYF

abundance: NA
len: 14
j_gene: TRBJ2-5
v_gene: TRBV29-1
d_gene: TRBD2
CDR3nt: TGCAGCGTCTCTGAGCGGGGGGTTTGGGAGACCCAGTACTTC
CDR3aa: CSVSERGVWETQYF

abundance: NA
len: 14
j_gene: TRBJ2-3
v_gene: TRBV28
d_gene: TRBD1
CDR3nt: TGTGCCAGCAGTCGACAGGGCTCTACAGATACGCAGTATTTT
CDR3aa: CASSRQGSTDTQYF

abundance: NA
len: 13
j_gene: TRBJ1-4
v_gene: TRBV5-4
d_gene: NA
CDR3nt: TGTGCCAGCAGTTATGATAGGGGTGAAAAACTGTTTTTT
CDR3aa: CASSYDRGEKLFF

abundance: NA
len: 13
j_gene: TRBJ1-1
v_gene: TRBV4-1
d_gene: TRBD1
CDR3nt: TGCGCCAGCAGCCAAGGATTGGACAGGTTTTCTTTCTTT
CDR3aa: CASSQGLDRFSFF

abundance: NA
len: 15
j_gene: TRBJ1-2
v_gene: TRBV15
d_gene: NA
CDR3nt: TGTGCCACCAGCAGAACCCAGGGACTGACCTATGGCTACACCTTC
CDR3aa: CATSRTQGLTYGYTF

abundance: NA
len: 15
j_gene: TRBJ2-5
v_gene: TRBV27
d_gene: NA
CDR3nt: TGTGCCAGCAGTTCTATTACGCGGCCCCAAGAGACCCAGTACTTC
CDR3aa: CASSSITRPQETQYF

abundance: NA
len: 11
j_gene: TRBJ2-7
v_gene: TRBV7-9
d_gene: NA
CDR3nt: TGTGCCAGCAGCTCCCGTAACGAGCAGTACTTC
CDR3aa: CASSSRNEQYF

abundance: once
len: 14
j_gene: TRBJ1-4
v_gene: TRBV15
d_gene: TRBD1
CDR3nt: TGTGCCACCAGTACCGGGACAGGACGGGAAAAACTGTTTTTT
CDR3aa: CATSTGTGREKLFF

abundance: NA
len: 15
j_gene: TRBJ1-4
v_gene: TRBV14
d_gene: NA
CDR3nt: TGTGCCAGCAGCCAAGGGCCCCACACTCGGGGAAAACTGTTTTTT
CDR3aa: CASSQGPHTRGKLFF

abundance: NA
len: 12
j_gene: TRBJ2-7
v_gene: TRBV7-8
d_gene: NA
CDR3nt: TGTGCCAGCAGCCACAGGAACCACGAGCAGTACTTC
CDR3aa: CASSHRNHEQYF

abundance: NA
len: 15
j_gene: TRBJ2-1
v_gene: TRBV4-3
d_gene: NA
CDR3nt: TGCGCCAGCAGCCAATATACAGGAATGGGATATGAGCAGTTCTTC
CDR3aa: CASSQYTGMGYEQFF